The 20 T cell receptor beta chains presented below share a single source sample, sequenced in a study of OX40 agonist ivuxolimab in advanced cancers. The assay was immunoSEQ multiplex PCR, and TCRdb's table has in-frame clones only and misses some. The sample contains approximately 60,000 clones, roughly nine tenths of which appear only once. Source: CD4+ or CD8+ T cells sorted from blood, taken in a trial of the OX40 agonist ivuxolimab. Every receptor here comes from an adult with an advanced solid tumor such as melanoma, head and neck, liver or kidney cancer.

The J gene is TRBJ1-6, the V gene TRBV6-6; D unresolved. CDR1 and CDR2 (germline): MNHNY, SVGAGI (reference sequence). V lost 2 bases, J lost 7 bases, and 3 bases lay in between. The CDR3 contains 12 residues. For the CDR3, the DNA is TGTGCCAGCAGTTACCCCAATTCACCCCTCCACTTT. Translated: CASSYPNSPLHF.

The V gene is TRBV28, the J gene TRBJ1-1, with D possibly being TRBD1 (5 bases). CDR1 is MDHEN and CDR2 is SYDVKM in the germline V gene. The CDR3 spans 14 residues. V was trimmed by 3 bases and J by 3 bases, leaving 11 bases between them. This CDR3 is CASSLWGLYTEAFF. The CDR3, as DNA: TGTGCCAGCAGTTTGTGGGGACTGTACACTGAAGCTTTCTTT.

The J gene is TRBJ1-4, the V gene TRBV7-9, with TRBD1 as a possible D gene (6 bases). Looked up from germline, CDR1 is SEHNR and CDR2 is FQNEAQ (reference sequence). Between the trimmed V and J ends, which lost 5 bases and 2 bases, there was a span of 12 bases. The CDR3 is 15 residues long. The CDR3 region has the DNA TGTGCCAGCAGCCCAAGGGGGACGACTAATGAAAAACTGTTTTTT. It specifies CASSPRGTTNEKLFF.

V and J are TRBV4-1 and TRBJ2-7; D not resolved. The CDR3 is 16 residues long. The V end was cut by 4 bases, the J end by 0 bases, with 16 bases between. The germline CDR1 and CDR2 sequences are MGHRA and YSYEKL. CDR3 sequence (DNA): TGCGCCAGCAGCCCTTTACCCCTGCTCTTCTCCTACGAGCAGTACTTC. Translating it yields CASSPLPLLFSYEQYF.

The genes are TRBV18 and TRBJ2-7, with TRBD2 matching 12 bases. The CDR3 sequence is 15 residues long. Unmatched junction bases numbered 3, after V lost 3 bases and J lost 3 bases. CDR1 is KGHSH, CDR2 LQKENI, per germline. The CDR3 spells CASSPKTSGSYEQYF. The CDR3 DNA sequence: TGTGCCAGCTCACCCAAGACTAGCGGGAGCTACGAGCAGTACTTC. The complete variable domain, with remaining parts taken from reference TRBV18 and TRBJ2-7, reads NAGVMQNPRHLVRRRGQEARLRCSPMKGHSHVYWYRQLPEEGLKFMVYLQKENIIDESGMPKERFSAEFPKEGPSILRIQQVVRGDSAAYFCASSPKTSGSYEQYFGPGTRLTVT.

This clone was counted once. DNA of the CDR3: TGTGCCAGCAGCGTAGTAAGGCCGGGCAGGGTAGCGAGTGAGCAGTACTTC. This encodes CASSVVRPGRVASEQYF. The chain combines TRBV9 with TRBJ2-7; the D gene could be TRBD1 or TRBD2 (5 bases each). V gave up 0 bases and J gave up 7 bases, with 23 bases separating them. The CDR3 length is 17 residues. CDR1 is SGDLS, CDR2 YYNGEE, per germline.

The V gene is TRBV11-2, the J gene TRBJ1-5; tentative D call: TRBD1 (6 bases). CDR3 length equals 16 residues. Germline lookup yields CDR1 SGHAT and CDR2 FQNNGV. V lost 1 base, J lost 7 bases, and 17 bases lay in between. The CDR3 nucleotides are TGTGCCAGCAGCTTAGCCTCGACAGGATTCGGCCAGCCCCAGCATTTT. Amino acid sequence: CASSLASTGFGQPQHF.

The chain uses TRBV4-1 and TRBJ1-1; D gene uncertain. Trimming stripped 0 bases from V and 10 bases from J, with 12 bases between. This CDR3 has 13 residues. Germline assignment: CDR1 MGHRA and CDR2 YSYEKL. The CDR3 here is CASSQDAGFGAFF. As DNA, the CDR3 is TGCGCCAGCAGCCAAGATGCGGGGTTTGGAGCTTTCTTT.

V is TRBV7-3 and J is TRBJ2-3; 8 nucleotides agree with TRBD2. The ends lost 5 bases at V and 1 base at J; junction bases unmatched: 5. The CDR3 loop spans 15 amino acids. Germline V lookup: CDR1 SGHTA, CDR2 FQGTGA. CDR3: CASSPMGLGTDTQYF. DNA for the CDR3: TGTGCCAGCAGCCCGATGGGACTAGGCACAGATACGCAGTATTTT. Based on the CDR3 plus reference TRBV7-3 and TRBJ2-3, the full variable domain is GAGVSQTPSNKVTEKGKYVELRCDPISGHTALYWYRQSLGQGPEFLIYFQGTGAADDSGLPNDRFFAVRPEGSVSTLKIQRTERGDSAVYLCASSPMGLGTDTQYFGPGTRLTVL.

The rearrangement uses TRBV5-1 and TRBJ2-7, with 12 bases identical to TRBD1. The J segment lost 6 bases and the V segment lost 0 bases, leaving 4 bases of the junction unmatched. The V gene's germline CDR1 is SGHRS and CDR2 YFSETQ. CDR3 length: 15 amino acids. CDR3 nucleotide sequence: TGCGCCAGCAGCTTGGAGGGGACAGGGGGCGCCGAGCAGTACTTC. Protein product: CASSLEGTGGAEQYF.

The rearrangement uses TRBV5-1 and TRBJ1-5; no clear D. Germline V gene data show CDR1 as SGHRS and CDR2 as YFSETQ. V was cut by 0 bases and J by 4 bases, with 5 bases left in between. The CDR3 totals 13 residues. The CDR3 DNA is TGCGCCAGCAGCTTGGCTGGGAATCAGCCCCAGCATTTT. As protein: CASSLAGNQPQHF.

V usage is TRBV10-3 and J usage is TRBJ1-5; a weak D match, TRBD1 (5 bases). Trimming took 4 bases from V and 6 from J, leaving 10 bases between them. Germline CDR1 and CDR2: ENHRY and SYGVKD. The CDR3 contains 13 residues. CDR3 loop: CAISGGRAQPQHF. For the CDR3, the DNA is TGTGCCATCAGTGGCGGCAGGGCTCAGCCCCAGCATTTT.

This clone has a handful of counts. The chain is built from TRBV9 and TRBJ2-7, with 9 bases lining up with TRBD1. Germline CDR1 reads SGDLS; CDR2 reads YYNGEE. The CDR3 is made up of 15 amino acids. With V trimmed by 3 bases and J by 0 bases, 4 bases remained unmatched. This chain's CDR3 is CASSGGTGNSYEQYF. The CDR3 bases are TGTGCCAGCAGCGGAGGGACAGGGAACTCCTACGAGCAGTACTTC. The full variable domain, completed using reference TRBV9 and TRBJ2-7, is DSGVTQTPKHLITATGQRVTLRCSPRSGDLSVYWYQQSLDQGLQFLIQYYNGEERAKGNILERFSAQQFPDLHSELNLSSLELGDSALYFCASSGGTGNSYEQYFGPGTRLTVT.

This chain connects TRBV28 to TRBJ1-5; D is perhaps TRBD1 (6 bases). The CDR3 consists of 14 residues. Trimming removed 6 bases at V and 6 bases at J, with 15 bases between. Germline CDR1 is MDHEN and CDR2 is SYDVKM. The CDR3 bases are TGTGCCAGCAGCCGGGACGGGGGCGCTCAGCCCCAGCATTTT. This encodes CASSRDGGAQPQHF. The full variable domain, completed using reference TRBV28 and TRBJ1-5, is DVKVTQSSRYLVKRTGEKVFLECVQDMDHENMFWYRQDPGLGLRLIYFSYDVKMKEKGDIPEGYSVSREKKERFSLILESASTNQTSMYLCASSRDGGAQPQHFGDGTRLSIL.

The chain is built from TRBV4-1 and TRBJ2-5, with D perhaps assigned TRBD1 or TRBD2 (5 bases each). The CDR3 is 16 amino acids. Per germline, CDR1 MGHRA and CDR2 YSYEKL. Trimming took off 6 bases at V and 2 bases at J, with 19 bases between the two ends. As DNA, the CDR3 is TGCGCCAGCAGTGGGTTGTGGGGGAGCCAACAAGAGACCCAGTACTTC. Translating it yields CASSGLWGSQQETQYF.

V gene TRBV7-3 combines with J gene TRBJ2-3; 13 positions agree with TRBD2. The CDR3 contains 15 residues. Losses at the gene ends were 4 bases for V and 8 bases for J; bases not matched to a gene: 6. Germline CDR1 SGHTA, CDR2 FQGTGA. CDR3 region: CASSSMTSGGSTQYF. The CDR3 DNA reads TGTGCCAGCAGCTCCATGACTAGCGGGGGGAGTACGCAGTATTTT.

This chain connects TRBV27 to TRBJ2-2, with 11 bases identical to TRBD2. The CDR3 runs 20 residues. Germline trimming cut 2 bases from V and 0 bases from J; bases unmatched to any gene: 11. CDR1 and CDR2 (germline): MNHEY, SMNVEV (reference sequence). The CDR3 DNA follows: TGTGCCAGCAGTTTACGGCCCCAACTAGCGGGAGACACGAACACCGGGGAGCTGTTTTTT. It encodes CASSLRPQLAGDTNTGELFF.

This clone occurred a few times. The rearrangement links TRBV19 to TRBJ2-4; 9 nucleotides agree with TRBD1. Per the germline V gene, CDR1 is LNHDA and CDR2 is SQIVND (reference sequence). The CDR3 length is 16 residues. J lost 3 bases, V lost 5 bases, and 8 bases had no gene match. The chain's CDR3 is CASSRTGAGDKNIQYF. CDR3 coding DNA: TGTGCCAGTAGTCGGACAGGGGCCGGGGACAAAAACATTCAGTACTTC.

The chain recombines TRBV27 with TRBJ2-5; D gene uncertain. Trimming removed 5 bases at V and 1 base at J, with 8 bases between. The CDR3 covers 13 residues. CDR1 MNHEY and CDR2 SMNVEV come from the germline V gene (reference sequence). The CDR3 nucleotides are TGTGCCAGCAGTCCGCTACTCCAAGAGACCCAGTACTTC. This encodes CASSPLLQETQYF.

The genes are TRBV12-2 and TRBJ2-1; the DNA was not used to check the table's D call, TRBD2. TRBV12-2 has pseudogene status. There are 13 residues in the CDR3. This chain's CDR3 is CASRLEVSHEQFF. CDR3 coding DNA: TGTGCAAGTCGCTTAGAAGTTAGTCATGAGCAGTTCTTC.